This T cell receptor beta chain emerged from a study of blood T cell repertoires in COVID-19. Whole-study context: Donors in the United States, Italy and Spain gave samples during acute or convalescent COVID-19. The analysed material was cDNA or gDNA that came from T cells, B-cell-depleted T cells, or PBMCs.

Patients at the Seattle site were enrolled during active infection and followed longitudinally. The CDR3 runs to 14 residues. The V and J ends lost 0 bases and 3 bases respectively, with 8 bases between them. The germline V gene has CDR1 SGHRS and CDR2 YFSETQ. This clone was counted once. TCRdb's copy holds only in-frame clones and misses some; the assay was immunoSEQ multiplex PCR. The data show tens of thousands of clones, less than 95% seen once. The sequence derives from a middle-aged man with COVID-19, enrolled during active disease. The sequencing sample was made of peripheral blood. The V call is TRBV5-1, the J call TRBJ2-3; a weak D match, TRBD1 (6 bases). CDR3 nucleotides: TGCGCCAGCAGCTTGGAACAGGGAACAGATACGCAGTATTTT. Translating it yields CASSLEQGTDTQYF.